A selection of T cell receptor beta chains follows, all from one sample in a study of OX40 agonist ivuxolimab in advanced cancers. The data were produced by immunoSEQ multiplex PCR, yet TCRdb's version contains in-frame clones alone and is incomplete. The sample consists of around 53,000 clones, around nine tenths of them appearing once. Sequenced material: CD4+ or CD8+ T cells sorted from blood, taken in a trial of the OX40 agonist ivuxolimab. These receptors all stem from an adult with an advanced solid tumor such as melanoma, head and neck, liver or kidney cancer. The CDR3 runs from the conserved cysteine through the conserved F or W. D genes are given only for firm matches. Clone size, where shown, is once, few, many, or a class for clones that have expanded.

>-|17|TRBV5-1|TRBD1|TRBJ2-2
CASSLAGQTLVTGELFF
TGCGCCAGCAGCTTGGCGGGACAGACATTGGTCACCGGGGAGCTGTTTTTT
>-|16|TRBV11-2|TRBD1|TRBJ2-7
CASRFSQGTGVGEQYF
TGTGCCAGCAGGTTCTCCCAAGGGACAGGGGTGGGAGAGCAGTACTTC
>once|16|TRBV6-1|TRBD1|TRBJ1-3
CASSALDRDSGNTIYF
TGTGCCAGCAGTGCCCTGGACAGGGACTCTGGAAACACCATATATTTT
>-|13|TRBV5-1|-|TRBJ2-5
CASSGDNQETQYF
TGCGCCAGCAGCGGAGACAACCAAGAGACCCAGTACTTC
>-|15|TRBV4-1|-|TRBJ2-5
CASSQDGPGAETQYF
TGCGCCAGCAGCCAAGACGGTCCGGGGGCCGAGACCCAGTACTTC
>medium-sized|14|TRBV5-1|TRBD1|TRBJ2-7
CASSPGTDNYEQYF
TGCGCCAGCAGCCCGGGGACAGATAACTACGAGCAGTACTTC
>-|16|TRBV7-8|-|TRBJ2-1
CASSPKLATSYNEQFF
TGTGCCAGCAGCCCGAAGCTAGCGACATCCTACAATGAGCAGTTCTTC
>-|16|TRBV18|TRBD1|TRBJ2-5
CASSPTGQTSAETQYF
TGTGCCAGCTCACCGACGGGACAGACCTCCGCGGAGACCCAGTACTTC
>-|14|TRBV28|-|TRBJ2-1
CASSLVPAYNEQFF
TGTGCCAGCAGTTTGGTACCGGCTTACAATGAGCAGTTCTTC
>-|15|TRBV28|-|TRBJ1-1
CASSKGGLFNTEAFF
TGTGCCAGCAGTAAAGGAGGGCTGTTCAACACTGAAGCTTTCTTT
>-|17|TRBV9|TRBD2|TRBJ2-7
CASSVGLAGDLAYEQYF
TGTGCCAGCAGCGTAGGGCTAGCGGGAGATCTGGCCTACGAGCAGTACTTC
>-|15|TRBV11-3|TRBD1|TRBJ2-5
CASSLGTGDQETQYF
TGTGCCAGCAGCTTAGGAACAGGGGACCAAGAGACCCAGTACTTC
>-|14|TRBV27|-|TRBJ1-2
CASSYQRSNYGYTF
TGTGCCAGCAGTTATCAGCGATCCAACTATGGCTACACCTTC
>once|14|TRBV5-6|-|TRBJ2-2
CASTDISVTGELFF
TGTGCCAGCACAGACATAAGCGTCACCGGGGAGCTGTTTTTT
>-|13|TRBV6-6|TRBD1|TRBJ2-7
CASSLTGIYEQYF
TGTGCCAGCAGTTTGACAGGGATCTACGAGCAGTACTTC
>-|14|TRBV11-2|TRBD1|TRBJ1-2
CASSAQGAGYGYTF
TGTGCCAGCAGCGCACAGGGGGCGGGCTATGGCTACACCTTC